Below are 15 T cell receptor beta chains sequenced from a single sample in a study of shared clonotypes between healthy human individuals. Sequenced by immunoSEQ multiplex PCR; TCRdb stores in-frame clones only, minus some. The table lists about a million clones, roughly 80% of them singletons. Sequences were obtained from memory CD4+ T cells sorted from blood. As to subset: CD45RA-negative fraction. Every receptor here comes from a man aged 18 to 30 in good health.

This chain joins TRBV2 and TRBJ1-4; possible D gene TRBD1, 5 bases. Per the germline V gene, CDR1 is SNHLY and CDR2 is FYNNEI. This CDR3 spans 15 amino acids. V was clipped by 3 bases and J by 2 bases, with 10 bases between them. For the CDR3, the DNA is TGTGCCAGCAGTGACAGGGATCGGACTAATGAAAAACTGTTTTTT. Protein: CASSDRDRTNEKLFF. The complete variable domain, with remaining parts taken from reference TRBV2 and TRBJ1-4, reads EPEVTQTPSHQVTQMGQEVILRCVPISNHLYFYWYRQILGQKVEFLVSFYNNEISEKSEIFDDQFSVERPDGSNFTLKIRSTKLEDSAMYFCASSDRDRTNEKLFFGSGTQLSVL.

The chain couples TRBV19 to TRBJ1-1, with 7 positions matching TRBD1. The V gene end was trimmed by 7 bases and the J gene end by 1 base; junction bases not matched to a gene: 9. The CDR3 totals 15 residues. Germline V CDR1 and CDR2: LNHDA, SQIVND (reference sequence). In nucleotides, the CDR3 is TGTGCCAGTACCCGGACAGGCGGCGGGAACACTGAAGCTTTCTTT. It translates to CASTRTGGGNTEAFF.

The chain combines TRBV11-2 with TRBJ2-1; 7 bases match TRBD2. In germline, CDR1 is SGHAT, CDR2 FQNNGV. This CDR3 has 16 residues. V gave up 2 bases and J gave up 6 bases; unmatched junction bases: 10. CDR3 sequence reads: CASSLISGGYPNEQFF. CDR3 bases: TGTGCCAGCAGCTTAATTTCCGGGGGGTATCCCAATGAGCAGTTCTTC.

This chain uses TRBV19 with TRBJ2-7; 10 bases map to TRBD1. Germline trimming cut 7 bases from V and 3 bases from J; bases unmatched to any gene: 6. The CDR3 is 14 residues long. The germline CDR1 and CDR2 sequences are LNHDA and SQIVND (reference sequence). The DNA for the CDR3 is TGTGCCAGTACCCGGACAGGGGGATACTACGAGCAGTACTTC. Protein sequence: CASTRTGGYYEQYF. The entire variable domain, with the rest obtained from reference TRBV19 and TRBJ2-7, is as follows: DGGITQSPKYLFRKEGQNVTLSCEQNLNHDAMYWYRQDPGQGLRLIYYSQIVNDFQKGDIAEGYSVSREKKESFPLTVTSAQKNPTAFYLCASTRTGGYYEQYFGPGTRLTVT.

The chain couples TRBV27 to TRBJ1-1, with unresolved D. The CDR3 sequence is 13 residues long. Germline-derived CDR1 and CDR2 are MNHEY and SMNVEV (reference sequence). Trimming removed 2 bases from V and 1 base from J, with 5 bases in between. CDR3 sequence: CASSLARNTEAFF. In DNA, the CDR3 is TGTGCCAGCAGTTTAGCCAGGAACACTGAAGCTTTCTTT.

The gene calls are TRBV27 and TRBJ2-7; weak D call: TRBD1 (7 bases). This CDR3 has 14 residues. Germline-derived CDR1 and CDR2 are MNHEY and SMNVEV (reference sequence). V was cut by 7 bases and J by 1 base, with 14 bases left in between. CDR3 protein: CASTPTGRSYEQYF. DNA of the CDR3: TGTGCCAGCACCCCGACAGGGAGGTCCTACGAGCAGTACTTC.

The rearrangement links TRBV18 to TRBJ2-1; 10 nucleotides align to TRBD2. V lost 3 bases, J lost 14 bases, and 7 bases stayed unmatched. The CDR3 sequence is 13 residues long. Germline CDR1 KGHSH, CDR2 LQKENI. The CDR3 DNA reads TGTGCCAGCTCACCTAAAGCGGGAGGGCCAAAGTTCTTC. Protein: CASSPKAGGPKFF.

This clone was detected only a few times. The rearrangement links TRBV6-4 to TRBJ2-7; possibly TRBD1 or TRBD2 for D (5 bases each). Trimming stripped 6 bases from V and 5 bases from J, with 14 bases between. Germline V gene data show CDR1 as MRHNA and CDR2 as SNTAGT. The CDR3 loop spans 13 amino acids. The CDR3 loop reads CASSRTLGDEQYF. The CDR3 DNA follows: TGTGCCAGCAGCCGGACGCTGGGGGACGAGCAGTACTTC.

V usage is TRBV5-1 and J usage is TRBJ2-3; maybe TRBD1 (6 bases). The germline V and J ends were trimmed by 4 bases and 5 bases, with 14 bases remaining between them. CDR1 is SGHRS, CDR2 YFSETQ, per germline. The CDR3 covers 14 residues. The CDR3 DNA is TGCGCCAGCAGCGTGTCGGGCAGGGGAGATACGCAGTATTTT. Its protein is CASSVSGRGDTQYF.

The rearrangement joins TRBV20-1 to TRBJ1-1; TRBD1 aligns across 7 bases. The germline V gene has CDR1 DFQATT and CDR2 SNEGSKA (reference sequence). CDR3 length: 11 amino acids. The CDR3 DNA follows: TGCGGAACAGGGGCAGGGACTGAAGCTTTCTTT. Protein product: CGTGAGTEAFF.

This clone was counted only a few times. The junction shows a germline mismatch at one end, possibly a read error. This chain links TRBV10-3 with TRBJ2-4; D is tentatively TRBD1 or TRBD2 (6 bases each). Germline CDR1 and CDR2: ENHRY and SYGVKD. The CDR3 extends over 14 amino acids. Written as DNA, the CDR3 is TGTGCCACCAGTAGGGGGGAAGCCAAAAACATTCAGTACTTC. This codes for CATSRGEAKNIQYF.

The chain joins TRBV5-4 to TRBJ2-3; D is possibly TRBD1 (6 bases). This CDR3 has 14 residues. Trimming stripped 5 bases from V and 0 bases from J, with 10 bases between. Germline CDR1 is SGHNT and CDR2 is YYREEE (reference sequence). In nucleotides, the CDR3 is TGTGCCAGCAGGCGCCAGGGGAGCACAGATACGCAGTATTTT. This encodes CASRRQGSTDTQYF.

This clone was picked up many times. The CDR3 reads CACNRLAGVQSSFPSQETQYF. The CDR3 DNA sequence: TGTGCCTGCAACAGGCTAGCGGGAGTCCAATCGTCATTTCCTTCTCAAGAGACCCAGTACTTC. The chain uses TRBV30 and TRBJ2-5; 10 bases line up with TRBD2. Per germline, CDR1 GTSNPN and CDR2 SVGIG (reference sequence). J was trimmed by 2 bases and V by 6 bases; bases with no gene match: 27. CDR3 size: 21 residues.

The chain recombines TRBV15 with TRBJ2-4; TRBD2 might be the D (6 bases). Germline CDR1 is LNHNV and CDR2 is YYDKDF (reference sequence). The CDR3 has 16 amino acids. Trimming removed 5 bases from V and 5 bases from J, with 19 bases in between. CDR3 DNA sequence: TGTGCCACCAGCTATCGGACCGGGACTGCCGAAAACATTCAGTACTTC. Translated: CATSYRTGTAENIQYF.

This rearrangement joins TRBV11-3 to TRBJ2-7, with D tentatively TRBD1 (6 bases). The last part of the DNA fits TRBJ2-5 better; the J call may be wrong. This CDR3 has 14 residues. The germline V gene has CDR1 SGHNT and CDR2 YENEEA. CDR3 nucleotides: TGTGCCAGCAGCCGATCAGGGGCGAAGGAGACCCAGTACTTC. Protein: CASSRSGAKETQYF.